The clone carrying this T cell receptor beta chain was found a few times. Its antigen is not known. The data stem from a study of naive and memory T cell subsets. Both TRBC1 and TRBC2 were covered by a beta constant-region primer of two equimolar oligonucleotides. The ligated cDNA underwent four PCR rounds using SP2 and nested alpha and beta constant-region primers. MiXCR was run by TCRdb on the UMI-ligation and nested PCR reads, yielding one entry per CDR3 protein. The sample lists 140,000 to 150,000 distinct CDR3 sequences; over 20% were seen once. Study-wide points: Especially in CD8 cells, naive repertoires contained a few larger clonotypes, possibly CD45RA-re-expressing memory cells.

V was cut by 6 bases and J by 6 bases, with 29 bases left in between. CDR3 length: 18 amino acids. The germline V gene encodes CDR1 MDHEN and CDR2 SYDVKM. The TCR comes from a human donor in good health. The specimen was naive CD4+ T cells from blood. The gene calls are TRBV28 and TRBJ1-2; tentatively, D is TRBD1 (6 bases). CDR3 coding DNA: TGTGCCAGCAGGCGGAAGGGGGGCGCCCCAGGATCCCCGAATGGCTACACCTTC. Translating gives CASRRKGGAPGSPNGYTF.